This TCR beta chain was documented in a study of identical twins. Whole-study results and caveats: Sequences that were beta out-of-frame showed weaker excess twin sharing.

One entry per CDR3 protein results from TCRdb running MiXCR on the 5' RACE reads. The repertoire consists of under 250,000 distinct CDR3 sequences, with approximately 9% occurring once and the leading ten covering around 5.1%. The CDR3 consists of 16 residues. V lost 4 bases and J lost 1; bases outside the gene matches: 4. This clonotype has ten or more counts. As yet, its antigen is unknown. The TCR originated in a young woman in good health. Sequenced input: memory (CD45RO+) T cells sorted from blood. V usage is TRBV12-3 or TRBV12-4 and J usage is TRBJ2-1; 10 nucleotides line up with TRBD1. The CDR3 is CASSSKDRGSYNEQFF. The CDR3 DNA sequence: TGTGCCAGCAGTTCGAAGGACAGGGGGTCCTACAATGAGCAGTTCTTC.